This T cell receptor (beta chain) was documented in a study of T cell repertoires in cytomegalovirus infection. Whole-study results and caveats: HLA-C-restricted CMV clonotypes gave the most frequent clonotype in two of eight donors.

TCRdb used MiXCR to reprocess the reads, holding one entry per CDR3 protein. The table has approximately 97,000 distinct CDR3 sequences, approximately 15% seen once; the top ten hold 8%. Germline V lookup: CDR1 SEHNR, CDR2 FQNEAQ (reference sequence). This CDR3 has 16 residues. With 4 bases clipped from V and 8 bases from J, the junction kept 9 bases outside the gene matches. This clonotype came up a few times. Its antigen is still unknown. J is TRBJ2-1 and V is TRBV7-9; 12 bases fit TRBD1. The sequencing sample was made of PBMCs. The sequence derives from a human donor in good health (CMV status not recorded). Some clones in this sample may be carry-over from other donors' samples. The CDR3 sequence: CASSYVPGQGADEQFF. The DNA of the CDR3 is TGTGCCAGCAGCTACGTCCCGGGACAGGGGGCGGATGAGCAGTTCTTC.